This TCR beta chain was identified in a study of a mutant IDH1 vaccine in newly diagnosed glioma. For the study at large: Patients previously underwent radiotherapy, temozolomide, or both, and most underwent both.

V lost 6 bases and J lost 6; bases outside the gene matches: 11. Per the germline V gene, CDR1 is SNHLY and CDR2 is FYNNEI. The CDR3 contains 16 residues. As to this clone: Its specificity is not known.

The time point denotes: baseline, week 1 (first vaccination visit). As for treatment: pre-vaccination baseline after standard-of-care therapy. Donors had new WHO grade 3 or 4 IDH1-mutant, ATRX-lost astrocytomas. General study results and limits: Shifts in the top peripheral T cell clonotypes seemed unrelated to pseudoprogression.

Only in-frame clones appear in the TCRdb table, and some are missing; sequencing was by immunoSEQ multiplex PCR. Among roughly 46,000 clones listed, 75% to 90% were seen once. The source was PBMCs, collected from a glioma patient treated with radiotherapy, temozolomide or both. The chain recombines TRBV2 with TRBJ1-5; 10 bases agree with TRBD1. The receptor was derived from a middle-aged man with glioma. CDR3 amino acids: CASSGTGVVRLQPQHF. The CDR3 DNA follows: TGTGCCAGCAGCGGGACAGGGGTGGTACGGCTTCAGCCCCAGCATTTT.